Included here is one T cell receptor (beta chain) sequence, with context. Patients selected for sequencing had displayed CD8+CD57+ cell expansion by flow cytometry. This specimen belongs to a study of CD8+CD57+ T cells in acquired aplastic anemia. CDR3 and TCR beta VDJ profiling relied on genomic DNA as the template. In TCRdb, the reads were re-called with MiXCR into one record per CDR3 protein. This sample has 150,000 to 180,000 distinct CDR3 sequences; about 54% occur once, and the top ten carry about 12%. Germline CDR1 reads SGDLS; CDR2 reads YYNGEE. This CDR3 is built from 10 residues. Trimming removed 1 base at V and 12 bases at J, with 5 bases between.

Sequencing used sorted CD4+, CD8+, or CD8+CD57+ T cells (not recorded which) from PBMCs. This TCR was recovered from a human donor with aplastic anemia. The V and J genes are TRBV9 and TRBJ2-1; D is undetermined. In DNA, the CDR3 is TGTGCCAGCAGCGTAAGTGGGCAGTTCTTC. Its protein is CASSVSGQFF.